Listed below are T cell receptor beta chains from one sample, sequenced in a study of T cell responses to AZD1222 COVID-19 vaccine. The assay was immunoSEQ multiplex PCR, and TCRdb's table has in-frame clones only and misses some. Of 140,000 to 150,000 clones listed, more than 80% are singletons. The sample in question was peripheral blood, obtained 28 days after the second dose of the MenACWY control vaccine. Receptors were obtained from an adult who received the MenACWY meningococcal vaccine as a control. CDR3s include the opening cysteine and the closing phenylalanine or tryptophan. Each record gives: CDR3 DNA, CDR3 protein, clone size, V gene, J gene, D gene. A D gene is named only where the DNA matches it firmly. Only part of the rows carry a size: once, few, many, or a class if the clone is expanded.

CDR3 DNA: TGTGCCAGCAGCGTAGTAGGCTTGGGGCAGAACACCGGGGAGCTGTTTTTT; CDR3 protein: CASSVVGLGQNTGELFF; clone size: NA; V gene: TRBV9; J gene: TRBJ2-2; D gene: NA
CDR3 DNA: TGTGCCAGCAGCACGACTCAGGGGTCCGCTGGAAACACCATATATTTT; CDR3 protein: CASSTTQGSAGNTIYF; clone size: NA; V gene: TRBV5-6; J gene: TRBJ1-3; D gene: NA
CDR3 DNA: TGCGCCAGCAGTGATAAATCGGATGAAAAACTGTTTTTT; CDR3 protein: CASSDKSDEKLFF; clone size: NA; V gene: TRBV10-2; J gene: TRBJ1-4; D gene: NA
CDR3 DNA: TGTGCCCCCCGGGCACGGATGAACACTGAAGCTTTCTTT; CDR3 protein: CAPRARMNTEAFF; clone size: NA; V gene: TRBV19; J gene: TRBJ1-1; D gene: NA
CDR3 DNA: TGTGCCAGCAGGCGGGCCCCGAACACCGGGGAGCTGTTTTTT; CDR3 protein: CASRRAPNTGELFF; clone size: NA; V gene: TRBV6-5; J gene: TRBJ2-2; D gene: NA
CDR3 DNA: TGTGCCAGCAGTTATTTAGCTGGGGCCAACGTCCTGACTTTC; CDR3 protein: CASSYLAGANVLTF; clone size: few; V gene: TRBV6-2/TRBV6-3; J gene: TRBJ2-6; D gene: NA
CDR3 DNA: TGTGCCAGCAGCTTAGAAGGGGTTGTGGGCGCAGGTGGCTACACCTTC; CDR3 protein: CASSLEGVVGAGGYTF; clone size: NA; V gene: TRBV7-8; J gene: TRBJ1-2; D gene: NA
CDR3 DNA: TGTGCCAGCAGCCAGGACCTTCACAGGGCTTCAAACATTCAGTACTTC; CDR3 protein: CASSQDLHRASNIQYF; clone size: NA; V gene: TRBV3-1/TRBV3-2; J gene: TRBJ2-4; D gene: NA
CDR3 DNA: TGCGCCAGCAGCTTGTTGGAGGGGCGCAGGGGAGCTTTCTTT; CDR3 protein: CASSLLEGRRGAFF; clone size: NA; V gene: TRBV5-1; J gene: TRBJ1-1; D gene: NA
CDR3 DNA: TGTGCCACCTCAAGGGCGGGAGTGGGGTCCTACGAGCAGTACTTC; CDR3 protein: CATSRAGVGSYEQYF; clone size: NA; V gene: TRBV19; J gene: TRBJ2-7; D gene: TRBD2
CDR3 DNA: TGTGCCAGTAGTCTCAGAGGGGCCGGGAGCTCCTACAATGAGCAGTTCTTC; CDR3 protein: CASSLRGAGSSYNEQFF; clone size: NA; V gene: TRBV19; J gene: TRBJ2-1; D gene: NA
CDR3 DNA: TGTGCCAGCTCACCACCGAGCACAGATACGCAGTATTTT; CDR3 protein: CASSPPSTDTQYF; clone size: once; V gene: TRBV18; J gene: TRBJ2-3; D gene: NA
CDR3 DNA: TGTGCCAGCAGTGATGCATTAACAGGTGAAAAACTGTTTTTT; CDR3 protein: CASSDALTGEKLFF; clone size: NA; V gene: TRBV2; J gene: TRBJ1-4; D gene: NA
CDR3 DNA: TGCGCCAGCAGCTTGGGCGTTGGCTACGAGCAGTACTTC; CDR3 protein: CASSLGVGYEQYF; clone size: once; V gene: TRBV5-1; J gene: TRBJ2-7; D gene: NA
CDR3 DNA: TGTGCCAGCAGCAAAGCGGTGCGTACGAAGGCTGGAAACACCATATATTTT; CDR3 protein: CASSKAVRTKAGNTIYF; clone size: NA; V gene: TRBV21-1; J gene: TRBJ1-3; D gene: NA
CDR3 DNA: TGCGCCAGCAGCCCGGGACAGGGGTCCGTTGGGACCCAGTACTTC; CDR3 protein: CASSPGQGSVGTQYF; clone size: NA; V gene: TRBV5-1; J gene: TRBJ2-5; D gene: TRBD1
CDR3 DNA: TGTGCCAGTAGACCGGGACTAGGGGAGGCTACGCAGTATTTT; CDR3 protein: CASRPGLGEATQYF; clone size: NA; V gene: TRBV19; J gene: TRBJ2-3; D gene: TRBD2
CDR3 DNA: TGTGCCAGCAGCCAAGATCCGACAGGCACTAAAAGCACCATATATTTT; CDR3 protein: CASSQDPTGTKSTIYF; clone size: once; V gene: TRBV3-1/TRBV3-2; J gene: TRBJ1-3; D gene: NA
CDR3 DNA: TGTGCCAGCAGCTCACAGGGCGGGAGCAATCAGCCCCAGCATTTT; CDR3 protein: CASSSQGGSNQPQHF; clone size: NA; V gene: TRBV7-8; J gene: TRBJ1-5; D gene: NA
CDR3 DNA: TGTGCCAGCAGTGTCCGACAGGGGGCAAATCATTATCAGCCCCAGCATTTT; CDR3 protein: CASSVRQGANHYQPQHF; clone size: NA; V gene: TRBV6-1; J gene: TRBJ1-5; D gene: TRBD1
CDR3 DNA: TGTGCCAGCACCCTAGGACAGGGTTATTCACCCCTCCACTTT; CDR3 protein: CASTLGQGYSPLHF; clone size: NA; V gene: TRBV28; J gene: TRBJ1-6; D gene: TRBD1
CDR3 DNA: TGTGCCAGCAGCCTTAGCACAGATACGCAGTATTTT; CDR3 protein: CASSLSTDTQYF; clone size: NA; V gene: TRBV7-9; J gene: TRBJ2-3; D gene: NA